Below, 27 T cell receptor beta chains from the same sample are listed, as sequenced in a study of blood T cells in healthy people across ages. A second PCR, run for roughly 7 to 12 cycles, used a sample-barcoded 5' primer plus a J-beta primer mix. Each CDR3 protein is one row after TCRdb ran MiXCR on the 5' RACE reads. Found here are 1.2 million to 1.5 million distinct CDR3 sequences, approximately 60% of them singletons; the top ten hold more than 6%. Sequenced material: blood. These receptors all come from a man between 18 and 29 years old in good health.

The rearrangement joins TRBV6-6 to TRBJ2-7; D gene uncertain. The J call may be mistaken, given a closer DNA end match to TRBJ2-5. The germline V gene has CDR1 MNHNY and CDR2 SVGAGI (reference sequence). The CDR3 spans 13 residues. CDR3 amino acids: CASRADSGETQYF. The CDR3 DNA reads TGTGCCAGCAGGGCCGACTCCGGGGAGACCCAGTACTTC.

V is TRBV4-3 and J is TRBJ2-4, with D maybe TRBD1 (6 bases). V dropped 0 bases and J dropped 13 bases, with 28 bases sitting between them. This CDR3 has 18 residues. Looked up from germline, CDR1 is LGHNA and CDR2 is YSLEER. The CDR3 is CASSQDSLQGYSYNEQYF. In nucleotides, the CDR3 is TGCGCCAGCAGCCAAGACTCCCTACAGGGTTACTCCTACAATGAGCAGTACTTC.

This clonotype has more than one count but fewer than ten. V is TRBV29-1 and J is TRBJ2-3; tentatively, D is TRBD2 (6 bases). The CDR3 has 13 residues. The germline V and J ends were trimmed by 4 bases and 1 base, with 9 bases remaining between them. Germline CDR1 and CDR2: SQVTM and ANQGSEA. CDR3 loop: CSVVTSRTDTQYF. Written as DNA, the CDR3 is TGCAGCGTTGTAACTAGCCGCACAGATACGCAGTATTTT.

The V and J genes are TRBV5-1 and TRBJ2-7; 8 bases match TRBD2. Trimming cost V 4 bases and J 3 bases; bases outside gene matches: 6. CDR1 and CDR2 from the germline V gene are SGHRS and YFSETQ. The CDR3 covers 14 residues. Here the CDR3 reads CASSTGLVSYEQYF. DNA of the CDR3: TGCGCCAGCAGCACGGGACTAGTGAGCTACGAGCAGTACTTC.

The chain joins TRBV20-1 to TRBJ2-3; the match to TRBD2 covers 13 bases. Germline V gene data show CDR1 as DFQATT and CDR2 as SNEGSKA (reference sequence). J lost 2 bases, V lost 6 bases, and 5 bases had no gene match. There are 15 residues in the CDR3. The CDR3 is CSARTSGGFTDTQYF. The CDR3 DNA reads TGCAGTGCCAGGACTAGCGGGGGATTCACAGATACGCAGTATTTT.

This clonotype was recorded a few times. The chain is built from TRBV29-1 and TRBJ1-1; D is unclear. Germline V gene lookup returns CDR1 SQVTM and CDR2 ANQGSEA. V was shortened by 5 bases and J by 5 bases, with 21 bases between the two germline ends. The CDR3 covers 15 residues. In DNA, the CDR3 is TGCAGCGTTCTCCTTCTGGCAGGTCAAAAGACTGAAGCTTTCTTT. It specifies CSVLLLAGQKTEAFF.

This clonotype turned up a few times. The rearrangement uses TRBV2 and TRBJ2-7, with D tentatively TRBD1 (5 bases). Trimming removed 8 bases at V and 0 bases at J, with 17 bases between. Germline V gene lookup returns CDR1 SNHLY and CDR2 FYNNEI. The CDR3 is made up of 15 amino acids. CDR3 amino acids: CASDEKGHRSYEQYF. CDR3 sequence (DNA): TGTGCCAGCGATGAGAAAGGACACCGCTCCTACGAGCAGTACTTC.

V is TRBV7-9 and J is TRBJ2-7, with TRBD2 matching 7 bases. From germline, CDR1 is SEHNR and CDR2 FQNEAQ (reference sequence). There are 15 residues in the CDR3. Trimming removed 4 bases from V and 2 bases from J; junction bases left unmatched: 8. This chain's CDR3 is CASSSTLAFTYEQYF. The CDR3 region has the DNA TGTGCCAGCAGCTCAACACTAGCGTTTACCTACGAGCAGTACTTC.

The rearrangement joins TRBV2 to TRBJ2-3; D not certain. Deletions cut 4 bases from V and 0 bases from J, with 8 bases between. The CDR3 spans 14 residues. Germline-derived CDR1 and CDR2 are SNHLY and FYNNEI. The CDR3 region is CASSALDSTDTQYF. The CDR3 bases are TGTGCCAGCAGTGCCCTGGACAGCACAGATACGCAGTATTTT.

The CDR3 loop is CASSQDPGAGNEKLFF. The CDR3 bases are TGCGCCAGCAGCCAAGATCCGGGGGCCGGCAATGAAAAACTGTTTTTT. The rearrangement links TRBV4-1 to TRBJ1-4; tentative D call: TRBD1 (6 bases). V dropped 0 bases and J dropped 5 bases, with 13 bases sitting between them. The germline gives CDR1 MGHRA, CDR2 YSYEKL. The CDR3 extends over 16 amino acids.

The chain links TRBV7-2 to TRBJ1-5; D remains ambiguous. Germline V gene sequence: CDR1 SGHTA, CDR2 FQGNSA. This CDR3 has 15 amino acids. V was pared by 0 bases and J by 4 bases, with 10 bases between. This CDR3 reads CASSLAFGGNQPQHF. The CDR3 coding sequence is TGTGCCAGCAGCTTAGCTTTTGGAGGGAATCAGCCCCAGCATTTT.

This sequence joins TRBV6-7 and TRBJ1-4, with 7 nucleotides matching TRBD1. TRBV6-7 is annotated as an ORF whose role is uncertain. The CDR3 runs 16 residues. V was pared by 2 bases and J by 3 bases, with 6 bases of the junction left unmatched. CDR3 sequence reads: CASSYPGGTANEKLFF. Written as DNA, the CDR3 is TGTGCCAGCAGTTACCCGGGGGGGACAGCTAATGAAAAACTGTTTTTT.

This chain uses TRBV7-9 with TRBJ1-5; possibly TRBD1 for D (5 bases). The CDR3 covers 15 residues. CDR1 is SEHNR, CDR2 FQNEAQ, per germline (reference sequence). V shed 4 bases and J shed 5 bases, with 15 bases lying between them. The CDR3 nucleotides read TGTGCCAGCAGCTCTGATCGGGACGTCGATCAGCCCCAGCATTTT. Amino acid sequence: CASSSDRDVDQPQHF.

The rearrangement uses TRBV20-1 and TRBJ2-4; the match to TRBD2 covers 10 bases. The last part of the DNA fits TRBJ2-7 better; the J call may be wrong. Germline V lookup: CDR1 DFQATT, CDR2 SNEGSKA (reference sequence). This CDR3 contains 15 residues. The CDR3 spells CSARTSSGSLREQYF. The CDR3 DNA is TGCAGTGCGCGGACCTCTAGCGGGAGCCTTCGCGAGCAGTACTTC.

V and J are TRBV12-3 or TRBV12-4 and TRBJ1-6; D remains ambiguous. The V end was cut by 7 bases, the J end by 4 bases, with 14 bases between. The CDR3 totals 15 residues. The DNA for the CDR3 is TGTGCCAGCACCTTGGGTACCGGTTATAATTCACCCCTCCACTTT. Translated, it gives CASTLGTGYNSPLHF.

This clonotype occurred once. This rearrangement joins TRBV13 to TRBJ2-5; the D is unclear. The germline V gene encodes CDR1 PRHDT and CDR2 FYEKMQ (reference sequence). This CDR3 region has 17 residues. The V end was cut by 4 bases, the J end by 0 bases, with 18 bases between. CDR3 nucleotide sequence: TGTGCCAGCAGCTCCCACCGACTCCGCATGTACCAAGAGACCCAGTACTTC. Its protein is CASSSHRLRMYQETQYF.

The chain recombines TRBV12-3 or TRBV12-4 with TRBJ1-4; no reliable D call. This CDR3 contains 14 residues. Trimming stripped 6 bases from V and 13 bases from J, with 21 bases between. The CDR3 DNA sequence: TGTGCCAGCAGCCAGAGTATCGCCACGGAAGGACTGTTTTTT. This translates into CASSQSIATEGLFF.

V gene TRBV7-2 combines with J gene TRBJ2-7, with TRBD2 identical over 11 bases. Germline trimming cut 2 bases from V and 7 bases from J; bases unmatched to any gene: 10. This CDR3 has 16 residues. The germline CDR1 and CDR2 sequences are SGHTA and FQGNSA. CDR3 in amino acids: CASSLSTSGGLVEQYF. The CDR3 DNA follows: TGTGCCAGCAGCTTATCCACTAGCGGGGGTTTAGTAGAGCAGTACTTC.

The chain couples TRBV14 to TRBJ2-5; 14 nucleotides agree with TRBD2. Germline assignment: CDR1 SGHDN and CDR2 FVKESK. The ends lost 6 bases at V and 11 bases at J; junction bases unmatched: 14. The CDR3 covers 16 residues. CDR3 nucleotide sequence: TGTGCCAGCAGTCACATCGGGACTAGCGGGAGCAGAGAGCAGTACTTC. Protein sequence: CASSHIGTSGSREQYF.

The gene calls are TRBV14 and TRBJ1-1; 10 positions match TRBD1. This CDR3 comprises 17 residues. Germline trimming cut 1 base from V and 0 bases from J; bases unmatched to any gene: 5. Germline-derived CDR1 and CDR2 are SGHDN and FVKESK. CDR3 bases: TGTGCCAGCAGCCAAGTTGGACAGGGGGTTATGAACACTGAAGCTTTCTTT. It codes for CASSQVGQGVMNTEAFF.

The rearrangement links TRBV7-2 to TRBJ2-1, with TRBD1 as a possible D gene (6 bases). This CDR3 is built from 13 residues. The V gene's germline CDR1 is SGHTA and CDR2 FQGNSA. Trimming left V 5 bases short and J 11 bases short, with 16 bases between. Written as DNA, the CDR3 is TGTGCCAGCAGCCCCCCAGGACAGACGCAGCAGTTCTTC. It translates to CASSPPGQTQQFF.

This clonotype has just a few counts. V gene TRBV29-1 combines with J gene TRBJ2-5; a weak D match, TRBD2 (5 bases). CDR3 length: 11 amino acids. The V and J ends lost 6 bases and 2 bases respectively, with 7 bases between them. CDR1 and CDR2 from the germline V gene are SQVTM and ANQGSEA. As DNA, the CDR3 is TGCAGCGTAGCGGAACAAGAGACCCAGTACTTC. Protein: CSVAEQETQYF.

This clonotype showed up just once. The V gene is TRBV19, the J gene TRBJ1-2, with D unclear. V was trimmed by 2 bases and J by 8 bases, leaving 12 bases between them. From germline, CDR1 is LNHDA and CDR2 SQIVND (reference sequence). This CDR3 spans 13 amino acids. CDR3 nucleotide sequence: TGTGCCAGTAGTATATCCCCCGGAGGGGGCTACACCTTC. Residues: CASSISPGGGYTF.

CDR3 residues: CASSQEQGRWETQYF. CDR3 sequence (DNA): TGCGCCAGCAGCCAAGAACAGGGACGGTGGGAGACCCAGTACTTC. The chain recombines TRBV4-1 with TRBJ2-5; a weak D match, TRBD1 (6 bases). The V gene's germline CDR1 is MGHRA and CDR2 YSYEKL. The length of the CDR3 is 15 residues. Trimming cost V 0 bases and J 5 bases, with 13 bases left between them.

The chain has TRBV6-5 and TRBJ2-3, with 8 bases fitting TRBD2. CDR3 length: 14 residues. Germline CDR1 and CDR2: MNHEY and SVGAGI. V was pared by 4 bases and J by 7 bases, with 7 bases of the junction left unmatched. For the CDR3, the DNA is TGTGCCAGCAGTTCGAGCGGGAGCGGATATACGCAGTATTTT. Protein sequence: CASSSSGSGYTQYF.

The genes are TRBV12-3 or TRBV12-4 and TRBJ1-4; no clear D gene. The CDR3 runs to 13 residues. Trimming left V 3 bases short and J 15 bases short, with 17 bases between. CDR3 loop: CASSLADPGRVFF. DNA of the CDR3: TGTGCCAGCAGTTTGGCGGACCCAGGCCGGGTGTTTTTT.

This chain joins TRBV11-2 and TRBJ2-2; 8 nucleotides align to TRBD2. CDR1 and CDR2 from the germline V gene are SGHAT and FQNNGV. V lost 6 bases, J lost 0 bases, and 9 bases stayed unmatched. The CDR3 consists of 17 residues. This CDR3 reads CASRPITSGTNTGELFF. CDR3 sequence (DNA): TGTGCCAGCAGACCAATAACTAGCGGAACGAACACCGGGGAGCTGTTTTTT.